The next 5 T cell receptor beta chains were all read from a single sample in a study of blood T cell repertoires in COVID-19. Using immunoSEQ multiplex PCR, the repertoire was profiled, and TCRdb retains in-frame clones only, with some absent. The table includes fewer than 90,000 clones, roughly 80% detected once. The sequenced sample consisted of peripheral blood. Every receptor here comes from a woman between 50 and 59 years old with acute or convalescent COVID-19.

This sequence joins TRBV28 and TRBJ1-5; possible D gene TRBD1, 5 bases. The CDR3 runs 14 residues. Germline V gene data show CDR1 as MDHEN and CDR2 as SYDVKM. V was shortened by 5 bases and J by 2 bases, with 10 bases between the two germline ends. In DNA, the CDR3 is TGTGCCAGCAGTCAGACAGTTGGCAATCAGCCCCAGCATTTT. This sequence encodes CASSQTVGNQPQHF.

This clone has a single count. The chain carries TRBV3-1 (or the pseudogene TRBV3-2) and TRBJ1-2, with no clear D. Germline V lookup: CDR1 LGHDT, CDR2 YNNKEL (reference sequence). The CDR3 runs to 12 residues. V lost 1 base and J lost 8, with 8 bases in between. CDR3 sequence: CASSQGIRGYTF. Written as DNA, the CDR3 is TGTGCCAGCAGCCAAGGAATACGGGGCTACACCTTC.

This clone was picked up a small number of times. This sequence joins TRBV5-1 and TRBJ2-1; TRBD2 matches at 10 bases. V was clipped by 4 bases and J by 6 bases; unmatched bases: 7. The germline V gene encodes CDR1 SGHRS and CDR2 YFSETQ. This CDR3 is 15 amino acids long. The CDR3 nucleotides are TGCGCCAGCAGCCTCCTAGCGGGGGAGACCAATGAGCAGTTCTTC. Translation: CASSLLAGETNEQFF.

This clone came up a few times. The genes are TRBV3-1 (or the pseudogene TRBV3-2) and TRBJ1-3; D is undetermined. Per germline, CDR1 LGHDT and CDR2 YNNKEL (reference sequence). Trimming took off 0 bases at V and 0 bases at J, with 9 bases between the two ends. The CDR3 consists of 16 residues. This CDR3 reads CASSQERLISGNTIYF. For the CDR3, the DNA is TGTGCCAGCAGCCAAGAAAGACTGATCTCTGGAAACACCATATATTTT.

This clone was picked up a small number of times. This rearrangement joins TRBV6-2 or TRBV6-3 to TRBJ1-1, with D unresolved. This CDR3 has 13 residues. From germline, CDR1 is MNHEY and CDR2 SVGEGT. V was cut by 4 bases and J by 7 bases, with 13 bases left in between. In DNA form, the CDR3 reads TGTGCCAGCAGTTCGACGGGTCTCGGTGAAGCTTTCTTT. Translation gives CASSSTGLGEAFF.